The text below deals with one TCR beta chain. The antigen is not known. The record originates from a study of prognosis after radiotherapy for stage I lung cancer. Study-level information: Without exception, patients with non-small cell lung cancer were deemed medically inoperable. Radiotherapy: SBRT, 3 to 5 fractions, biologically effective dose at least 100 Gy. Radiotherapy was followed by distant metastases in a few patients, which appeared at a median of around 7 months; under 17 patients showed no significant progression. Study observations and caveats: There was no determination made of whether the expanded TCR clones were tumor-specific.

Genomic DNA served as the source from which two-round multiplex PCR generated TCR beta CDR3 amplicons. First-round PCR amplification was performed with primers specific to each TRBV and TRBJ gene. In TCRdb, the multiplex PCR reads were re-called with MiXCR into one record per CDR3 protein. This sample has approximately 18,000 distinct CDR3 sequences, with approximately 46% found just once. The CDR3 covers 13 residues. With V trimmed by 5 bases and J by 6 bases, 5 bases remained unmatched. Source: PBMCs, taken before or after stereotactic body radiation therapy (not recorded which). This chain uses TRBV12-3 or TRBV12-4 with TRBJ1-1, with TRBD1 identical over 8 bases. The source is a donor aged 50 or older with non-small cell lung cancer. This chain's CDR3 is CASSQRTGSEAFF. The CDR3 DNA is TGTGCCAGCAGTCAAAGGACAGGGTCTGAAGCTTTCTTT.